This paragraph covers one TCR beta chain sequence. Its antigen is not known. This specimen belongs to a study of T cells in Graves' hyperthyroidism and ophthalmopathy. Hyperthyroidism in the patients, aged 18 to 65, was newly diagnosed and under 2 months in duration. Regions amplified from RNA transcripts were the TCR beta CDR3 regions. The TCR CDR3 was amplified in a first-round RT-PCR using the HTBI primer set. TCRdb passed the multiplex PCR reads through MiXCR, listing each CDR3 protein once. Among 500,000 to 650,000 distinct CDR3 sequences listed, 14% were seen once. Findings and caveats of the study: Most thyroid-expanded clonotypes above 0.001 were also found in blood.

The CDR3 has 17 amino acids. V shed 6 bases and J 0 bases; nucleotides not matched to a gene: 9. The germline V gene encodes CDR1 MNHNS and CDR2 SASEGT. This chain connects TRBV6-1 to TRBJ1-5, with 9 positions matching TRBD1. This receptor was taken from a woman between 40 and 55 years old with Graves' hyperthyroidism. What was sequenced was blood. This CDR3 reads CASRLGQGAFSNQPQHF. The DNA for the CDR3 is TGTGCCAGCAGACTGGGACAGGGAGCCTTTAGCAATCAGCCCCAGCATTTT.